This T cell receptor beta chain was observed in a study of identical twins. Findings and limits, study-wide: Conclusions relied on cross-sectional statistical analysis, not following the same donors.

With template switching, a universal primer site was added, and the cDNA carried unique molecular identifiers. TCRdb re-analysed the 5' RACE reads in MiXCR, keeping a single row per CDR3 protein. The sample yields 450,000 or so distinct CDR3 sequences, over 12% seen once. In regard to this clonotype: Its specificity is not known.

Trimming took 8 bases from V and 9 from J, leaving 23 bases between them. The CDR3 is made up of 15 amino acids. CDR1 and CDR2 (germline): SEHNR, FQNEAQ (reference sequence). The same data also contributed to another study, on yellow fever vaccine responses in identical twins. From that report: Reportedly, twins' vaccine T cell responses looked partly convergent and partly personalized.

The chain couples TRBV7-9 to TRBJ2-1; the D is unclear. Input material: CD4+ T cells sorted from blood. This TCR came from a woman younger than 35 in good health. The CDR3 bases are TGTGCCAGCGGGGTTTTTCGGACCAGTACAATTGAGCAGTTCTTC. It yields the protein CASGVFRTSTIEQFF.